The 18 T cell receptor beta chains below come from one sample, sequenced in a study of OX40 agonist ivuxolimab in advanced cancers. Profiling relied on immunoSEQ multiplex PCR, and the TCRdb table lists in-frame clones only, not all of them. The repertoire has about 19,000 clones, approximately 77% of them found once; the top ten carry around 20%. Here the sequenced sample was CD4+ or CD8+ T cells sorted from blood, taken in a trial of the OX40 agonist ivuxolimab. Receptors were obtained from an adult with an advanced solid tumor such as melanoma, head and neck, liver or kidney cancer.

The chain recombines TRBV29-1 with TRBJ2-7; TRBD1 matches at 7 bases. V lost 4 bases and J lost 6; bases outside the gene matches: 6. Germline V gives CDR1 SQVTM, CDR2 ANQGSEA. The CDR3 has 12 residues. CDR3 coding DNA: TGCAGCGTTGGGGTTGAGGGGGCCGAGCAGTACTTC. Protein sequence: CSVGVEGAEQYF.

The chain has TRBV23-1 and TRBJ2-1; TRBD1 agrees at 10 bases. TRBV23-1 is sorted into the ORF group, with uncertain function. V shed 0 bases, J shed 4 bases, and the junction held 3 bases outside the gene matches. The CDR3 runs 16 residues. The CDR3 coding sequence is TGCGCCAGCAGTCAATCGGGGGACAGGGGATACAATGAGCAGTTCTTC. Translated, it gives CASSQSGDRGYNEQFF.

This clone turned up a few times. This CDR3 is CASSAAEAGVVKETQYF. The DNA for the CDR3 is TGTGCCAGCAGCGCAGCCGAGGCGGGAGTTGTTAAAGAGACCCAGTACTTC. V and J are TRBV7-9 and TRBJ2-5; 7 bases fit TRBD2. The germline V gene encodes CDR1 SEHNR and CDR2 FQNEAQ (reference sequence). Trimming removed 5 bases from V and 3 bases from J; junction bases left unmatched: 15. The CDR3 sequence is 17 residues long.

This clone came up once. The chain has TRBV6-6 and TRBJ2-3, with D possibly being TRBD1 (5 bases). With 6 bases removed from V and 1 base from J, the gap between germline ends came to 14 bases. Germline V gene sequence: CDR1 MNHNY, CDR2 SVGAGI (reference sequence). This CDR3 is built from 15 residues. The CDR3 sequence is CASSQHRWGTDTQYF. The CDR3 DNA reads TGTGCCAGCAGCCAACACAGGTGGGGCACAGATACGCAGTATTTT.

J is TRBJ1-2 and V is TRBV4-1; 8 nucleotides align to TRBD1. The CDR3 has 17 amino acids. Per the germline V gene, CDR1 is MGHRA and CDR2 is YSYEKL. The junction had 14 bases not matched to a gene; V was cut back by 4 bases and J by 4 bases. The DNA for the CDR3 is TGCGCCAGCAGCCCTGGACAGGGATATAGTGGTGGCTATGGCTACACCTTC. Residues: CASSPGQGYSGGYGYTF.

This chain joins TRBV2 and TRBJ2-7; TRBD1 is a possible D gene (6 bases). In germline, CDR1 is SNHLY, CDR2 FYNNEI. The CDR3 extends over 16 amino acids. The germline V and J ends were trimmed by 4 bases and 0 bases, with 16 bases remaining between them. CDR3 DNA sequence: TGTGCCAGCAGTGCCAGTACCCGGGACAACTCCTACGAGCAGTACTTC. This translates into CASSASTRDNSYEQYF.

The chain joins TRBV6-1 to TRBJ1-5, with no clear D. The V and J ends lost 3 bases and 4 bases respectively, with 10 bases between them. This CDR3 is built from 14 residues. In germline, CDR1 is MNHNS, CDR2 SASEGT. CDR3 loop: CASSEFEENQPQHF. CDR3 coding DNA: TGTGCCAGCAGTGAGTTTGAGGAAAATCAGCCCCAGCATTTT.

This sequence joins TRBV6-5 and TRBJ1-5, with 8 bases aligning to TRBD1. CDR3 size: 15 residues. CDR1 and CDR2 (germline): MNHEY, SVGAGI. Germline trimming cut 5 bases from V and 4 bases from J; bases unmatched to any gene: 7. In DNA form, the CDR3 reads TGTGCCAGCAGTGCATTAAGGACAGGGAATCAGCCCCAGCATTTT. Residues: CASSALRTGNQPQHF.

This clone has a single count. This chain uses TRBV6-1 with TRBJ2-7, with D unclear. Per the germline V gene, CDR1 is MNHNS and CDR2 is SASEGT. This CDR3 is 13 amino acids long. Trimming stripped 3 bases from V and 1 base from J, with 7 bases between. CDR3 protein: CASSDIGSYEQYF. The CDR3, as DNA: TGTGCCAGCAGTGACATAGGGTCCTACGAGCAGTACTTC.

The V and J genes are TRBV4-3 and TRBJ2-7, with D perhaps TRBD2 (5 bases). Per the germline V gene, CDR1 is LGHNA and CDR2 is YSLEER. The CDR3 consists of 13 residues. V lost 4 bases and J 6 bases, leaving 13 bases between the germline ends. The CDR3: CASSRGLQGEQYF. The CDR3 DNA reads TGCGCCAGCAGCCGAGGGCTACAAGGCGAGCAGTACTTC.

This rearrangement joins TRBV28 to TRBJ2-3; 9 bases line up with TRBD2. The trim removed 2 bases at V and 5 bases at J, leaving 5 bases unmatched. The germline gives CDR1 MDHEN, CDR2 SYDVKM. CDR3 size: 15 residues. CDR3 sequence reads: CASSLGGGAEDTQYF. The CDR3 nucleotides read TGTGCCAGCAGTTTAGGCGGGGGGGCGGAAGATACGCAGTATTTT.

This chain links TRBV2 with TRBJ2-4; weak D call: TRBD2 (5 bases). CDR1 is SNHLY, CDR2 FYNNEI, per germline. Trimming shortened V by 2 bases and J by 8 bases, and 7 bases separated the two germline ends. The CDR3 extends over 12 amino acids. CDR3 sequence: CASSERGDIQYF. The CDR3 nucleotides read TGTGCCAGCAGTGAACGGGGAGACATTCAGTACTTC.

The chain carries TRBV29-1 and TRBJ1-3; tentative D call: TRBD1 (5 bases). Germline values: CDR1 SQVTM, CDR2 ANQGSEA. The CDR3 is 13 residues long. Trimming removed 7 bases at V and 7 bases at J, with 17 bases between. The CDR3 is CSAVRGRTNTIYF. The CDR3 DNA is TGCAGCGCCGTCCGGGGGAGGACCAACACCATATATTTT. Full variable domain (remainder filled in from reference TRBV29-1 and TRBJ1-3): SAVISQKPSRDICQRGTSLTIQCQVDSQVTMMFWYRQQPGQSLTLIATANQGSEATYESGFVIDKFPISRPNLTFSTLTVSNMSPEDSSIYLCSAVRGRTNTIYFGEGSWLTVV.

J is TRBJ1-2 and V is TRBV5-6; possible D gene TRBD1, 5 bases. This CDR3 has 13 residues. V shed 1 base and J shed 4 bases, with 8 bases lying between them. The germline V gene has CDR1 SGHDT and CDR2 YYEEEE. The CDR3 loop is CASSLRGAYGYTF. The CDR3 DNA follows: TGTGCCAGCAGCTTGCGGGGCGCCTATGGCTACACCTTC.

This clone was observed a single time. V is TRBV6-5 and J is TRBJ1-3; no firm D call. With 7 bases removed from V and 0 bases from J, the gap between germline ends came to 4 bases. CDR3 length equals 12 residues. Per germline, CDR1 MNHEY and CDR2 SVGAGI. The CDR3 DNA follows: TGTGCCAGCACAAGCTCTGGAAACACCATATATTTT. As protein: CASTSSGNTIYF.

On this clone: This sample includes further DNA sequences coding for the same CDR3. The genes are TRBV9 and TRBJ2-1; D possibly corresponds to TRBD2 (6 bases). Germline assignment: CDR1 SGDLS and CDR2 YYNGEE. This CDR3 contains 14 residues. V gave up 0 bases and J gave up 7 bases, with 11 bases separating them. Written as DNA, the CDR3 is TGTGCCAGCAGCGTAGCGGGAGTTGGTAATGAGCAGTTCTTC. This sequence encodes CASSVAGVGNEQFF.

The gene calls are TRBV6-1 and TRBJ2-7; D gene ambiguous. V lost 6 bases and J 6 bases, leaving 15 bases between the germline ends. Germline CDR1 and CDR2: MNHNS and SASEGT. The CDR3 sequence is 13 residues long. DNA of the CDR3: TGTGCCAGCAGCCTACGCTCTAAGGCCGAGCAGTACTTC. This gives the protein CASSLRSKAEQYF.

The chain employs TRBV6-6 and TRBJ2-1, with D perhaps being TRBD1 or TRBD2 (5 bases each). This CDR3 has 13 amino acids. Germline V lookup: CDR1 MNHNY, CDR2 SVGAGI (reference sequence). Trimming removed 0 bases at V and 9 bases at J, with 9 bases between. CDR3 amino acids: CASSYSRGVEQFF. CDR3 sequence (DNA): TGTGCCAGCAGTTACTCGAGAGGGGTTGAGCAGTTCTTC.